Sample share makes the clone carrying this TCR beta chain large. Its antigen is undetermined. These data are taken from a study of vaccination and CD4 T cells after COVID-19. The treatment is: roughly ten-day PBMC culture with coronavirus spike peptide pools or control peptides (ViraFEST assay). Researchers used the Oncomine TCR Beta short-read assay to sequence DNA from cultured CD4+ T cells. TCRdb re-derived calls from the PCR reads in MiXCR, one entry per CDR3 protein. The sample has tens of thousands of distinct CDR3 sequences; less than 65% are singletons. Here the sequenced sample was CD4+ T cells from blood, cultured in vitro, taken after SARS-CoV-2 vaccination. The sequence was collected from a human donor who received a COVID-19 vaccine.

CDR3 sequence reads: CASSQDKGPAGAPRDTQYF. The CDR3 DNA sequence: TGCGCCAGCAGCCAAGATAAAGGCCCCGCGGGGGCACCTAGGGATACGCAGTATTTT. The chain joins TRBV4-1 to TRBJ2-3, with a weak D call TRBD2 (7 bases). Per the germline V gene, CDR1 is MGHRA and CDR2 is YSYEKL. The CDR3 is 19 amino acids. Trimming pared 0 bases from V and 6 bases from J, leaving 25 bases between.